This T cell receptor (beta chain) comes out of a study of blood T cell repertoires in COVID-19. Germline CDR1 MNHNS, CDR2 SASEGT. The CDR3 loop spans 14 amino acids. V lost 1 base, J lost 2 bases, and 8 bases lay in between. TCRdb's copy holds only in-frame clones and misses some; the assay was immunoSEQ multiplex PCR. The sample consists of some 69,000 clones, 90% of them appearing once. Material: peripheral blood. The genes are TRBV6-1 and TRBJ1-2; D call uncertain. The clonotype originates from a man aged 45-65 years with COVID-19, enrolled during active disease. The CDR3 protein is CASSEVEGNYGYTF. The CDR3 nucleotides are TGTGCCAGCAGTGAAGTGGAGGGAAACTATGGCTACACCTTC.